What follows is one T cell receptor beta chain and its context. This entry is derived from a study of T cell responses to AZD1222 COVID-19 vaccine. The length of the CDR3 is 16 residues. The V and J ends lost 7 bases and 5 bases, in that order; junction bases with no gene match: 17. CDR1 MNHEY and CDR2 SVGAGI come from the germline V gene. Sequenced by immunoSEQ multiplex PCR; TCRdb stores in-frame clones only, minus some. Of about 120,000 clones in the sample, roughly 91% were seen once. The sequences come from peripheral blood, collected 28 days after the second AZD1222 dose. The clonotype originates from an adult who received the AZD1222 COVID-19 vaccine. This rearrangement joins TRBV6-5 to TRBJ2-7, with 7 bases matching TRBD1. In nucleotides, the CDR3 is TGTGCCAGCACTAACTCCGACAGGGTAGGTACGGACGAGCAGTACTTC. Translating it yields CASTNSDRVGTDEQYF.